This TCR beta chain comes out of a study of response to subunit inactivated influenza vaccine. Study-wide results and limits: Each seasonal influenza vaccination, the authors suggested, recruits few new T cells.

V lost 6 bases to trimming and J lost 11 bases, with 25 bases between them. This CDR3 is built from 14 residues. Looked up from germline, CDR1 is DFQATT and CDR2 is SNEGSKA (reference sequence). This clonotype was seen a handful of times. No antigen is known for it. TCRdb reanalysed the RT-PCR reads using MiXCR and keeps one entry per CDR3 protein. The table has roughly 500,000 distinct CDR3 sequences, more than 15% seen once. This clonotype was obtained from a man aged 50-75 years who received an inactivated influenza vaccine. This chain joins TRBV20-1 and TRBJ1-1; TRBD1 is a possible D gene (5 bases). The sequencing used CD4+ T cells sorted from PBMCs, collected less than 30 months after vaccination. CDR3 loop: CSARRDGQGFVAFF. CDR3 nucleotide sequence: TGCAGTGCCCGGAGAGACGGGCAGGGTTTTGTCGCTTTCTTT.